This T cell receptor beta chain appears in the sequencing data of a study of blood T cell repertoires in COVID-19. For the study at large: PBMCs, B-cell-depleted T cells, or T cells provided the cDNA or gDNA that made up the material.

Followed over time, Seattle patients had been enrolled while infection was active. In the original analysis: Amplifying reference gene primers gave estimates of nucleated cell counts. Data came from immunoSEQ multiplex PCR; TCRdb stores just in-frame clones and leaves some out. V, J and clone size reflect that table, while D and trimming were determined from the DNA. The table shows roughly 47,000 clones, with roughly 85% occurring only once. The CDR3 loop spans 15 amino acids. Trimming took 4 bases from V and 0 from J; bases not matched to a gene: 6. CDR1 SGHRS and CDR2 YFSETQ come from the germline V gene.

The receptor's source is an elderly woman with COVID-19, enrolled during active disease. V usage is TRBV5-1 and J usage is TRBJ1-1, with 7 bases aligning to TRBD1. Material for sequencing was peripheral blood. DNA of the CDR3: TGCGCCAGCAGCCGTGGACAGGCCATGAACACTGAAGCTTTCTTT. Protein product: CASSRGQAMNTEAFF.